A single sample gave rise to the 5 T cell receptor beta chains below, sequenced in a study of cytotoxic CD8 clonotypes in ibrutinib-treated CLL. Only in-frame clones appear in the TCRdb table, and some are missing; sequencing was by immunoSEQ multiplex PCR. Counted here are some 130,000 clones, approximately 85% occurring once; the ten biggest clones make up roughly 2%. Sample: PBMCs, taken after 24 months of ibrutinib treatment. These receptors were collected from a human donor with chronic lymphocytic leukemia.

This chain links TRBV7-9 with TRBJ2-1, with 9 bases identical to TRBD2. The CDR3 covers 16 residues. Trimming removed 3 bases from V and 5 bases from J; junction bases left unmatched: 8. The germline gives CDR1 SEHNR, CDR2 FQNEAQ (reference sequence). CDR3 nucleotide sequence: TGTGCCAGCAGCTTGTTGGTAGCGGGGGCCGACAATGAGCAGTTCTTC. This sequence encodes CASSLLVAGADNEQFF.

This chain connects TRBV19 to TRBJ1-5, with D unresolved. This CDR3 contains 15 residues. Germline CDR1 reads LNHDA; CDR2 reads SQIVND (reference sequence). Trimming cost V 3 bases and J 6 bases, with 15 bases left between them. This chain's CDR3 is CASSITPTDIQPQHF. The CDR3 DNA is TGTGCCAGTAGTATTACCCCCACAGATATTCAGCCCCAGCATTTT.

The genes are TRBV7-7 and TRBJ2-7, with TRBD2 matching over 13 bases. Unmatched junction bases numbered 10, after V lost 5 bases and J lost 6 bases. This CDR3 has 16 amino acids. Germline lookup yields CDR1 SSHAT and CDR2 FNYEAQ (reference sequence). The CDR3 DNA is TGTGCCAGCAGCCCCAATTCGGGACTAGCGGGGTCCGAGCAGTACTTC. This translates into CASSPNSGLAGSEQYF.

This chain joins TRBV11-2 and TRBJ1-1; no reliable D call. Germline assignment: CDR1 SGHAT and CDR2 FQNNGV. The CDR3 contains 15 residues. V lost 6 bases, J lost 3 bases, and 17 bases lay in between. The CDR3 sequence is CASRGMVRRYTEAFF. Here the CDR3 DNA reads TGTGCCAGCAGAGGGATGGTTAGACGCTACACTGAAGCTTTCTTT.

V usage is TRBV7-9 and J usage is TRBJ1-3, with D unresolved. Per germline, CDR1 SEHNR and CDR2 FQNEAQ (reference sequence). V lost 0 bases and J lost 0, with 9 bases in between. This CDR3 comprises 16 residues. CDR3 amino acids: CASSLARSHSGNTIYF. CDR3 nucleotides: TGTGCCAGCAGCTTAGCGCGCAGCCACTCTGGAAACACCATATATTTT.